This T cell receptor beta chain is drawn from a study of memory CD4+ T cells and cytomegalovirus serostatus. Broader study findings: Of 150 to 200 reported CMV TCRbeta sequences, some 67 were found in memory CD4+ repertoires.

V was pared by 8 bases and J by 0 bases, with 13 bases between. The CDR3 runs 14 residues. Germline V gene data show CDR1 as SEHNR and CDR2 as FQNEAQ (reference sequence). Remarks on this clone: Its antigen is still unknown.

Using immunoSEQ multiplex PCR, the repertoire was profiled, and TCRdb retains in-frame clones only, with some absent. This table has roughly 39,000 clones, nearly 80% appearing once. The sort gate was single viable CD3+CD4+CD8-CD45RO+ cells for memory CD4+ T cells. The sequenced sample was memory CD4+ T cells from blood. This TCR was sampled from an adult in good health and CMV-seronegative. The chain employs TRBV7-9 and TRBJ1-1; D may be TRBD1 (5 bases). The CDR3 DNA is TGTGCCAGCCAGAAGGGACCCATGAACACTGAAGCTTTCTTT. Translation gives CASQKGPMNTEAFF.